This T cell receptor beta chain was documented in a study of T cell responses to AZD1222 COVID-19 vaccine. Study results and caveats: With dominance at 160-218 and 743-854, vaccine-associated CD4 TCRs spanned spike. Two doses of AZD1222 preceded a rise in Spike-specific TCR breadth and depth. It was only after the peak T cell response that any repertoires were sampled.

The CDR3 is 17 amino acids. The germline V gene has CDR1 GTSNPN and CDR2 SVGIG (reference sequence). V dropped 0 bases and J dropped 3 bases, with 21 bases sitting between them. The assay was immunoSEQ multiplex PCR, and TCRdb's table has in-frame clones only and misses some. This table has over 150,000 clones, around 88% appearing once. This clone was observed a single time. Its cognate antigen is unknown. Here the sequenced sample was peripheral blood, taken on day 0 of AZD1222 vaccination. The chain uses TRBV30 and TRBJ2-7; either TRBD1 or TRBD2 may fit D (5 bases each). The receptor comes from an adult in good health. The chain's CDR3 is CAWSVPPPGTEYYEQYF. Written as DNA, the CDR3 is TGTGCCTGGAGTGTACCGCCACCCGGGACCGAATACTACGAGCAGTACTTC.